This TCR beta chain was recovered during a study of blood T cell repertoires in COVID-19. Study background: Acute-phase and convalescent COVID-19 samples originated in the United States, Italy and Spain. T cells, B-cell-depleted T cells, or PBMCs provided the cDNA or gDNA that served as material.

CDR1 is LNHDA and CDR2 is SQIVND in the germline V gene (reference sequence). The CDR3 is 13 residues long. V shed 5 bases and J shed 2 bases, with 7 bases lying between them. Using immunoSEQ multiplex PCR, the repertoire was profiled, and TCRdb retains in-frame clones only, with some absent. The sample includes a few hundred thousand clones, 75% to 90% of them seen just once. The chain combines TRBV19 with TRBJ1-5; D is ambiguous. This clonotype originated in a young man with active or convalescent COVID-19. Sequenced sample: peripheral blood. This CDR3 is CASSFRGNQPQHF. CDR3 DNA: TGTGCCAGTAGTTTTCGGGGCAATCAGCCCCAGCATTTT. The full variable domain, with the rest looked up from reference TRBV19 and TRBJ1-5, is DGGITQSPKYLFRKEGQNVTLSCEQNLNHDAMYWYRQDPGQGLRLIYYSQIVNDFQKGDIAEGYSVSREKKESFPLTVTSAQKNPTAFYLCASSFRGNQPQHFGDGTRLSIL.